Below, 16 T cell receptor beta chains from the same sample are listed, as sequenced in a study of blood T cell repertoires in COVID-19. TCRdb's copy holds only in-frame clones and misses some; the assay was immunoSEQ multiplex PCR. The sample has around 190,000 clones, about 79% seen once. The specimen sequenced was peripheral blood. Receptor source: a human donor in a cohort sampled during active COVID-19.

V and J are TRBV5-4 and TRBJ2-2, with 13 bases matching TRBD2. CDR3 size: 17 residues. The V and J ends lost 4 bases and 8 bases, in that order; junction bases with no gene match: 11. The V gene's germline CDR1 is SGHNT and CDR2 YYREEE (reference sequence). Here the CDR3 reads CASSPLAGGLTGGELFF. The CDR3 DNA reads TGTGCCAGCAGCCCACTAGCGGGAGGGCTGACTGGAGGGGAGCTGTTTTTT.

The CDR3 spells CASNRENEKLFF. The CDR3 DNA sequence: TGTGCCAGCAACAGGGAGAATGAAAAACTGTTTTTT. V and J are TRBV2 and TRBJ1-4; perhaps TRBD1 as D (6 bases). Deletions cut 7 bases from V and 5 bases from J, with 8 bases between. Germline values: CDR1 SNHLY, CDR2 FYNNEI. CDR3 length: 12 amino acids.

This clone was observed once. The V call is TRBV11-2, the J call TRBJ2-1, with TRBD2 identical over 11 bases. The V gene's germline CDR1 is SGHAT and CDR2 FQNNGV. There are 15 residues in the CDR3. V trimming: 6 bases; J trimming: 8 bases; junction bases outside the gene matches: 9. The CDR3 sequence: CASRIAGGPADEQFF. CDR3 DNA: TGTGCCAGCAGAATAGCGGGAGGGCCAGCGGATGAGCAGTTCTTC.

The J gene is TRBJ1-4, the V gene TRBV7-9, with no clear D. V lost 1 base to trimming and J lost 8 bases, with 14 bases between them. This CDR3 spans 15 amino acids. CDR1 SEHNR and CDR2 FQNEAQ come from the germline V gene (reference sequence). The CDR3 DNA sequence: TGTGCCAGCAGCTTAGGCTCTTCCGCGGGGGAAAAACTGTTTTTT. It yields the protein CASSLGSSAGEKLFF.

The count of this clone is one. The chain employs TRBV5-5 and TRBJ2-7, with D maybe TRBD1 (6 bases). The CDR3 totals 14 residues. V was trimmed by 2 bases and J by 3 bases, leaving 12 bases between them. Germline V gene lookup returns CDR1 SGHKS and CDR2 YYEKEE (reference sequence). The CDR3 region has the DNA TGTGCCAGCAGCTTTGACAGGTCACTCTACGAGCAGTACTTC. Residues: CASSFDRSLYEQYF.

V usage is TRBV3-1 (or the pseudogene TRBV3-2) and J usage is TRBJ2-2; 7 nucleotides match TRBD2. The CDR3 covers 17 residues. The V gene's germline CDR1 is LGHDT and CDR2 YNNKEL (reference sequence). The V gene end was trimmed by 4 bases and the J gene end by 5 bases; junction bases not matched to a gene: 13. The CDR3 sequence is CASSRRGGGSRTGELFF. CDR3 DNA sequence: TGTGCCAGCAGCCGGCGGGGAGGCGGGAGCCGGACCGGGGAGCTGTTTTTT.

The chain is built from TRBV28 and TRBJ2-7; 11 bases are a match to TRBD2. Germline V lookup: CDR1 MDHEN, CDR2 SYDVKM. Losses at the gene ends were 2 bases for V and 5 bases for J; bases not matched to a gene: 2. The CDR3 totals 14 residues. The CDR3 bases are TGTGCCAGCAGTTTACCTAGCGGGAGGCACGAGCAGTACTTC. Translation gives CASSLPSGRHEQYF.

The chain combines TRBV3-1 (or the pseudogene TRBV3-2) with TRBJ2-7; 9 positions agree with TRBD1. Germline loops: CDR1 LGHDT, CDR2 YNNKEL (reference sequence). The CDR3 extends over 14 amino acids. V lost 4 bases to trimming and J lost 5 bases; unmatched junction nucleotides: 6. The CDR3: CASSRGQGPNEQYF. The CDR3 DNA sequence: TGTGCCAGCAGCCGCGGACAGGGGCCCAACGAGCAGTACTTC.

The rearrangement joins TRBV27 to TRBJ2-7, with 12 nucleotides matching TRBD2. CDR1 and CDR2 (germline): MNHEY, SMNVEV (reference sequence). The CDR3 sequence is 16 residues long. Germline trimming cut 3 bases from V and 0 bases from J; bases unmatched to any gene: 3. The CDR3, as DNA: TGTGCCAGCAGTTTCTTGACTAGCGGGAGCTCCTACGAGCAGTACTTC. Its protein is CASSFLTSGSSYEQYF.

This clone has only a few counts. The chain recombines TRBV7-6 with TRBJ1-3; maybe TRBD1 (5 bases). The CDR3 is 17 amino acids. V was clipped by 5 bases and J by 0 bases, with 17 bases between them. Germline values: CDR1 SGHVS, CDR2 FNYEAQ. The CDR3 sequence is CASSGGATLYSGNTIYF. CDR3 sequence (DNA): TGTGCCAGCAGCGGCGGGGCTACCCTATACTCTGGAAACACCATATATTTT.

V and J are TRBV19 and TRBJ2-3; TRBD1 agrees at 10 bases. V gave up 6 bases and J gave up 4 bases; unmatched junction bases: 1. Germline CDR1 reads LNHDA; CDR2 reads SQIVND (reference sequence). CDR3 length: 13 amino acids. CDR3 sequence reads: CASRTGGADTQYF. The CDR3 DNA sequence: TGTGCCAGTAGGACAGGGGGCGCAGATACGCAGTATTTT.

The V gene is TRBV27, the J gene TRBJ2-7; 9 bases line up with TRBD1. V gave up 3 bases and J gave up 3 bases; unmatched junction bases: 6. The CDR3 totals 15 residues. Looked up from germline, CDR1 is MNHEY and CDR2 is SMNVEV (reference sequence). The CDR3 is CASSLWGQGLYEQYF. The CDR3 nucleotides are TGTGCCAGCAGTTTGTGGGGACAGGGTCTCTACGAGCAGTACTTC.

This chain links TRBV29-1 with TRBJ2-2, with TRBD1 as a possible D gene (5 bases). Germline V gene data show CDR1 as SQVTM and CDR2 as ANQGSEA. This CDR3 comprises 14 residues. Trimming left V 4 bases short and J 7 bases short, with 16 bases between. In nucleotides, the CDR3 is TGCAGCGTTGGGTACGGACAAGACGTCGGGGAGCTGTTTTTT. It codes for CSVGYGQDVGELFF.

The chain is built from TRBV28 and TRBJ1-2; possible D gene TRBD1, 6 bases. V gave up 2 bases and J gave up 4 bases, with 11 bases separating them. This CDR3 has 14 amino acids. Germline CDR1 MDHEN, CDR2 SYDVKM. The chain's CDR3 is CASSLVGAGYGYTF. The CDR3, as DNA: TGTGCCAGCAGTTTAGTGGGGGCCGGCTATGGCTACACCTTC.

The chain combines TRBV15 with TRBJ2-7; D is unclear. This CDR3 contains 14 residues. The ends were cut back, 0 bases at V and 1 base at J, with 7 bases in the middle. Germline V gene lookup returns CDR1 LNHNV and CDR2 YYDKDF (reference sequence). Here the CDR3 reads CATSREARSYEQYF. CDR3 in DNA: TGTGCCACCAGCAGAGAAGCGAGGTCCTACGAGCAGTACTTC.

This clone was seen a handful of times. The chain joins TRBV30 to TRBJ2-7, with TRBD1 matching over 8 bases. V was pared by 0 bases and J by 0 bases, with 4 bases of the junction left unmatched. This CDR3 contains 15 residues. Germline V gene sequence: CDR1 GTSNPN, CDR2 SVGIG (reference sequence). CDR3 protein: CAWSVDRGSSYEQYF. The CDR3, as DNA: TGTGCCTGGAGTGTTGACAGGGGAAGCTCCTACGAGCAGTACTTC.